This entry concerns a single TCR beta chain. Germline-derived CDR1 and CDR2 are MGHDK and SYGVNS. This CDR3 has 13 residues. Trimming removed 4 bases at V and 2 bases at J, with 5 bases between. The data were obtained in a study of shared clonotypes between healthy human individuals. The assay was immunoSEQ multiplex PCR, and TCRdb's table has in-frame clones only and misses some. The sample shows 560,000 or so clones, roughly 96% of them seen only once. Naive-designated CD8 cells lacked CD45RO, were positively enriched for CCR7, and omitted terminally differentiated effector memory CD45RA+ cells. The chain uses TRBV25-1 and TRBJ2-2; no reliable D call. The specimen was naive CD8+ T cells sorted from blood. This receptor was taken from a woman aged 25 to 39 in good health. CDR3 sequence: CASSALNTGELFF. Written as DNA, the CDR3 is TGTGCCAGCAGTGCCCTTAACACCGGGGAGCTGTTTTTT.